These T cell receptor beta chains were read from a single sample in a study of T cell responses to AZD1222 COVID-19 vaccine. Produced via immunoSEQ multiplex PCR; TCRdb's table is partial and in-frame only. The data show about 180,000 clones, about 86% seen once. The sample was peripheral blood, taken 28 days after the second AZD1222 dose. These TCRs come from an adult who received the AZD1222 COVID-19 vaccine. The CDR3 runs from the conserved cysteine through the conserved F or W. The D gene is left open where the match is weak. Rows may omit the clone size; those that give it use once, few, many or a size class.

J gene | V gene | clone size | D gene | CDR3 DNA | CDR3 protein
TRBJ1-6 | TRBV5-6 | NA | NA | TGTGCCAGCAGCCCCGGGGGCAGCTCCTATAATTCACCCCTCCACTTT | CASSPGGSSYNSPLHF
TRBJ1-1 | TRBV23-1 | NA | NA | TGCGCCAGCAGTCAGGAAGCTTTCTTT | CASSQEAFF
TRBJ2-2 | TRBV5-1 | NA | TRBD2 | TGCGCCAGCAGGGATCCTAGCGGGGCGATCAACACCGGGGAGCTGTTTTTT | CASRDPSGAINTGELFF
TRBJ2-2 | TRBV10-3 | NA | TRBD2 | TGTGCCATCAGTGTTAAACCTAGCGGGGGGTCCGGGGAGCTGTTTTTT | CAISVKPSGGSGELFF
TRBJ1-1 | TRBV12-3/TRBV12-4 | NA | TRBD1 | TGTGCCAGCAGTTTCGGGACAGGCGAAGCTTTCTTT | CASSFGTGEAFF
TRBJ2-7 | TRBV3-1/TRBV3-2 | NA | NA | TGTGCCAGCAGCCAAGTTGCGGGTCCTGCCTACGAGCAGTACTTC | CASSQVAGPAYEQYF
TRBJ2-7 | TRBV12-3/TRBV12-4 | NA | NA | TGTGCCAGCAGTCCTGGTTACGAGCAGTACTTC | CASSPGYEQYF
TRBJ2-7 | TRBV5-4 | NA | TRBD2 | TGTGCCAGCAGCCCGGGGGGGGGTTCGGCCTACGAGCAGTACTTC | CASSPGGGSAYEQYF
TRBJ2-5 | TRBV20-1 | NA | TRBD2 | TGCAGTGCTAGTCAGCGGGGGGGCCCTGAGACCCAGTACTTC | CSASQRGGPETQYF
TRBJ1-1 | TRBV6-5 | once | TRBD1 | TGTGCCAGCAATACCGCAGGGGGCCTGCCTGAAGCTTTCTTT | CASNTAGGLPEAFF
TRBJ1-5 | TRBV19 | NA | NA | TGTGCCAGTAGTTCCCCACAGCTATATCAGCCCCAGCATTTT | CASSSPQLYQPQHF
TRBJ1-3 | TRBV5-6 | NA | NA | TGTGCCAGCAGCTTGCGCGGGGCTTCTGGAAACACCATATATTTT | CASSLRGASGNTIYF
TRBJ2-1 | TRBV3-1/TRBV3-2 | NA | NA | TGTGCCAGCAGCCAGACTATGAGGGCCGCAAATGAGCAGTTCTTC | CASSQTMRAANEQFF
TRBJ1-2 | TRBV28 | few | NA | TGTGCCAGCGCCATCCGGCCGGGAGGGTATGGCTACACCTTC | CASAIRPGGYGYTF
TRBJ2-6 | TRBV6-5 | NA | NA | TGTGCCAGCAGGTTAGAGGCTGGGGCCAACGTCCTGACTTTC | CASRLEAGANVLTF
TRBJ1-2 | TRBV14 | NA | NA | TGTGCCAGCGGAGGGGAGAACTATGGCTACACCTTC | CASGGENYGYTF
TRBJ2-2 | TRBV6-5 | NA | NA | TGTGCCAGCAGCGCGTACAGGGTCGGGGAGCTGTTTTTT | CASSAYRVGELFF
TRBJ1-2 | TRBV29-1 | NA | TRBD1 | TGCAGCGTTGATAAAGGACAGGGCCACTATGGCTACACCTTC | CSVDKGQGHYGYTF
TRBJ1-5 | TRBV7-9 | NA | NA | TGTGCCAGCAGCTTAGATGGTCAAAGCAATCAGCCCCAGCATTTT | CASSLDGQSNQPQHF
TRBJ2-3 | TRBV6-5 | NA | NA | TGTGCCAGCGGCGCAGGAGGGTCAGATACGCAGTATTTT | CASGAGGSDTQYF
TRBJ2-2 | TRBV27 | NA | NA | TGTGCCAGCACCCTCGGATTCGGGACGGCGAACACCGGGGAGCTGTTTTTT | CASTLGFGTANTGELFF
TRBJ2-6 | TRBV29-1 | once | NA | TGCAGCGTTCAGAGCTCTGGGGCCAACGTCCTGACTTTC | CSVQSSGANVLTF
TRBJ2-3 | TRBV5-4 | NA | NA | TGTGCCAGCAGCTTGGCGGGGACTTCAGATACGCAGTATTTT | CASSLAGTSDTQYF
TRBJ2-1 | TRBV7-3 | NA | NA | TGTGCCAGCAGCCCCGGGACTTCTCACGGTGAGCAGTTCTTC | CASSPGTSHGEQFF
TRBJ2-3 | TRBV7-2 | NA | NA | TGTGCCAGCAGCTTAGAACCGGGGTTCACAGATACGCAGTATTTT | CASSLEPGFTDTQYF
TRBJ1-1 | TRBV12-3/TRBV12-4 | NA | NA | TGTGCCAGCAGTTTACAGGTGAACACTGAAGCTTTCTTT | CASSLQVNTEAFF
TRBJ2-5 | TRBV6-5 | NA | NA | TGTACCACTCTGTCCGATTCTCAAGAGACCCAGTACTTC | CTTLSDSQETQYF
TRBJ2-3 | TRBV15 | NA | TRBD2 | TGTGCCACCAGCAGAGGAGGTGGTAGCGGGGGGCATCGGAATACGCAGTATTTT | CATSRGGGSGGHRNTQYF
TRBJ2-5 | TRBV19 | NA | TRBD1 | TGTGCCAGTAGCCAGGGGGCTGGGGAGACCCAGTACTTC | CASSQGAGETQYF
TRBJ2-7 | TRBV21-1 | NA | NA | TGTGCCAGCAGTTCAGCCCTAGCCTACGAGCAGTACTTC | CASSSALAYEQYF
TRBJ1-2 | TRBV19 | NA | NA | TGTGCCAGCAGTCGCCCAGGGGTCTGGGGCTACACCTTC | CASSRPGVWGYTF
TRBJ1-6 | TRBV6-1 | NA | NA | TGTGCCAGCAGTGAAGTGCGCAGGGCGAATTCACCCCTCCACTTT | CASSEVRRANSPLHF
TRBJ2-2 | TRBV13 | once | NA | TGTGCCAGCAGCTTAACCAGGGTTCCCGGGGAGCTGTTTTTT | CASSLTRVPGELFF
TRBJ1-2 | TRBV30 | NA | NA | TGTGCCTGGGTCGGGATTGACTATGGCTACACCTTC | CAWVGIDYGYTF
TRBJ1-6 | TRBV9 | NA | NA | TGTGCCAGCAGCGTAGAAGGGGTACGCTTCCCCCTCCACTTT | CASSVEGVRFPLHF
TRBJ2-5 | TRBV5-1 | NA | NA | TGCGCCAGCAGCTTGGCCCTGTCGGTCGAGACCCAGTACTTC | CASSLALSVETQYF
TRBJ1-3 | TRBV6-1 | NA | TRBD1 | TGTGCCAGCAGTGGACGGGACAGGGGCTGGTCTGGAAACACCATATATTTT | CASSGRDRGWSGNTIYF
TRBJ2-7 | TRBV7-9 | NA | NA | TGTGCCAGCAGTAAATGGACGCAGCCCTACGAGCAGTACTTC | CASSKWTQPYEQYF
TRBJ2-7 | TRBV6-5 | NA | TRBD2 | TGTGCCAGCACCCCTGGAGCGGGGGGGGTCTACGAGCAGTACTTC | CASTPGAGGVYEQYF
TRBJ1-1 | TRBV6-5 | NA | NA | TGTGCCAGCAGCTCCCTCCTGCAGGGTGCAGCTTTCTTT | CASSSLLQGAAFF
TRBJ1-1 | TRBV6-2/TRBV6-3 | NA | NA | TGTGCCAGCAGCCCAACAGGGTCCCTAAGTGGCACTGAAGCTTTCTTT | CASSPTGSLSGTEAFF
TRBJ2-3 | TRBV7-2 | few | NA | TGTGCCAGCAGCTTAGCTGGGGGCGGGGCCATTACAGATACGCAGTATTTT | CASSLAGGGAITDTQYF
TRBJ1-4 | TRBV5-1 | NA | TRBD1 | TGCGCCAGCAGCTTGACGGGTCAGGGGGCTAATGAAAAACTGTTTTTT | CASSLTGQGANEKLFF
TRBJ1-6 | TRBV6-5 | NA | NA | TGTGCCAGCAGTTACGAGCTTTTGGGTTCACCCCTCCACTTT | CASSYELLGSPLHF
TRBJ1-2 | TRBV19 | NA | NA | TGTGCCACCTCGTACCAGGCGGGAGGCTACACCTTC | CATSYQAGGYTF
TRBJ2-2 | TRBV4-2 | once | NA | TGTGCCAGCAGCCAACGGGGCACCGGGGAGCTGTTTTTT | CASSQRGTGELFF
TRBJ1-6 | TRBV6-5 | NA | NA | TGTGCCAGCAGTTACTCTGGGCAGGGAGGTTCACCCCTCCACTTT | CASSYSGQGGSPLHF
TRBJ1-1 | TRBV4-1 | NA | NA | TGCGCCAGCAGCCAAGTGGCTCCTATTCCTGAAGCTTTCTTT | CASSQVAPIPEAFF
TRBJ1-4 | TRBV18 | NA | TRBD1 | TGTGCCAGCTCACCACAGACGGGACAGGGGGCCGGAAAACTGTTTTTT | CASSPQTGQGAGKLFF
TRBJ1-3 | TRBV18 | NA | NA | TGTGCCAGCTCACCACCTAACTCTGGAAACACCATATATTTT | CASSPPNSGNTIYF
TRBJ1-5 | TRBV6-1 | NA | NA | TGTGCCAGCAGTGATTTACCGGCGACTAATCAGCCCCAGCATTTT | CASSDLPATNQPQHF
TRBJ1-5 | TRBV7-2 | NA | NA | TGTGCCAGCAGCCAATTGGGGGGCAGCAATCAGCCCCAGCATTTT | CASSQLGGSNQPQHF
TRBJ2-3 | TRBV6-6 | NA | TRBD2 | TGTGCCAGCAGTTCCGGGGGGGCTTCAGATACGCAGTATTTT | CASSSGGASDTQYF